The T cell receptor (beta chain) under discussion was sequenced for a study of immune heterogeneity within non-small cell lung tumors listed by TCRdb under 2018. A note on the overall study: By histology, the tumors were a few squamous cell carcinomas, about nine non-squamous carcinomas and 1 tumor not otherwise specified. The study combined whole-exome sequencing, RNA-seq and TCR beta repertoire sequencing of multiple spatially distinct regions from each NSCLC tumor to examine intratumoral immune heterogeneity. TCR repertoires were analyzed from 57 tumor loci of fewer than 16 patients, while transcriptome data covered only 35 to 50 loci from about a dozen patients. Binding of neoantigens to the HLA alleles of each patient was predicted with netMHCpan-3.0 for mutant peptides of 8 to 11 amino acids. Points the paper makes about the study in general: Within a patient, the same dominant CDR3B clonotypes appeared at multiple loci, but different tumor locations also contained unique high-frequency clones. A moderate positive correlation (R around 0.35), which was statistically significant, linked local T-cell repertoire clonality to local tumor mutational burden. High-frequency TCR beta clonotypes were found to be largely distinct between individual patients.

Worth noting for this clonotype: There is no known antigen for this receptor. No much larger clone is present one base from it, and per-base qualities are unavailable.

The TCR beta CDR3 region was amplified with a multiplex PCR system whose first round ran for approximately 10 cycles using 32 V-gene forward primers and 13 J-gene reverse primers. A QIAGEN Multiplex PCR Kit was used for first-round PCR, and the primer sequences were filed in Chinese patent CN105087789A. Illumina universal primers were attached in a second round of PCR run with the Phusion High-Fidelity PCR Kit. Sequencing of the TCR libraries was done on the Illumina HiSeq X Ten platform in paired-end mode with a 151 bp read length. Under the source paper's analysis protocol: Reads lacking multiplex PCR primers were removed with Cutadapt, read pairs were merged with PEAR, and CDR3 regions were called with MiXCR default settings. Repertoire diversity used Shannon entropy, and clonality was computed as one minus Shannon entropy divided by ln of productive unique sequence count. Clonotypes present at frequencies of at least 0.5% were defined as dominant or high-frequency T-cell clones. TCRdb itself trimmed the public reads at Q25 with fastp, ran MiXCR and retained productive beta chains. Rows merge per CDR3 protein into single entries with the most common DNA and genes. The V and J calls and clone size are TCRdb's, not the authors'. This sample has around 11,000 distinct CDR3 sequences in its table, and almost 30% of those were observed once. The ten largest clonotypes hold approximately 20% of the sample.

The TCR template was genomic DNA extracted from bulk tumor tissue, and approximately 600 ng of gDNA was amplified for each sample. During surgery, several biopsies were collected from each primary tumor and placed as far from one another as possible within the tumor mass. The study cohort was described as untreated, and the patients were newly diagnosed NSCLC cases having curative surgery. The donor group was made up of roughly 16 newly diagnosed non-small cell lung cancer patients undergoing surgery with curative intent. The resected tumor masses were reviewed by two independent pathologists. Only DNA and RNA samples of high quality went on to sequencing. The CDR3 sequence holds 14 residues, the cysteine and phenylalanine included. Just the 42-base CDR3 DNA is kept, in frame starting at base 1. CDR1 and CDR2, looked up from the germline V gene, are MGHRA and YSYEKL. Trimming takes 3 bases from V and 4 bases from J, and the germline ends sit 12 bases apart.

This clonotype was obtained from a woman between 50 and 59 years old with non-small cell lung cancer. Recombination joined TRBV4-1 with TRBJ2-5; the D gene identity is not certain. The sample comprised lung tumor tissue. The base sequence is TGCGCCAGCAGCCAGGCCCGGGTAGGAGAGACCCAGTACTTC. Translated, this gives CASSQARVGETQYF.